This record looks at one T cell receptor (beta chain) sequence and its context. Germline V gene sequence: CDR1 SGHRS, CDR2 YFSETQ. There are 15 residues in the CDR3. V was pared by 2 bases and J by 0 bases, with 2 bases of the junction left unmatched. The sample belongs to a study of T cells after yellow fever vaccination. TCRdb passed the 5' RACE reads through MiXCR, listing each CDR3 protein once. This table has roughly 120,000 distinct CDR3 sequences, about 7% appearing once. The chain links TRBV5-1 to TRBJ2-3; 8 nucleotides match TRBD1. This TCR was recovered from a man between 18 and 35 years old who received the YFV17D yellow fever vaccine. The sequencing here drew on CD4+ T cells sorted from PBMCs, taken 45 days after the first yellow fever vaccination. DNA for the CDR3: TGCGCCAGCAGCTTAGGGGACAGGAGCACAGATACGCAGTATTTT. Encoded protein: CASSLGDRSTDTQYF.